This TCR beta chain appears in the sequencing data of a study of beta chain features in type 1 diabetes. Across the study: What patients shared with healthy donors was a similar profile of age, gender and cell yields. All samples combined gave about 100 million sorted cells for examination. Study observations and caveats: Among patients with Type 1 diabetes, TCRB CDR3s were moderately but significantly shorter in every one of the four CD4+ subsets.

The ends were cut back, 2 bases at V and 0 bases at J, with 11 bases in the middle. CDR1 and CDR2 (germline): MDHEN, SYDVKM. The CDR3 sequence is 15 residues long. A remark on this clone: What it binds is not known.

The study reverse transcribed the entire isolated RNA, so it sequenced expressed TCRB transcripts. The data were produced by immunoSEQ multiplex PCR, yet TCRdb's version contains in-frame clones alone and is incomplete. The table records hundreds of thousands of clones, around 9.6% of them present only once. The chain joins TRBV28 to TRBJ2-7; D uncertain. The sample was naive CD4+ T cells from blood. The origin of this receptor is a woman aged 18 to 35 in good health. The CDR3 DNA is TGTGCCAGCAGTTTAATTGGCAGACTCTCCTACGAGCAGTACTTC. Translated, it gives CASSLIGRLSYEQYF.